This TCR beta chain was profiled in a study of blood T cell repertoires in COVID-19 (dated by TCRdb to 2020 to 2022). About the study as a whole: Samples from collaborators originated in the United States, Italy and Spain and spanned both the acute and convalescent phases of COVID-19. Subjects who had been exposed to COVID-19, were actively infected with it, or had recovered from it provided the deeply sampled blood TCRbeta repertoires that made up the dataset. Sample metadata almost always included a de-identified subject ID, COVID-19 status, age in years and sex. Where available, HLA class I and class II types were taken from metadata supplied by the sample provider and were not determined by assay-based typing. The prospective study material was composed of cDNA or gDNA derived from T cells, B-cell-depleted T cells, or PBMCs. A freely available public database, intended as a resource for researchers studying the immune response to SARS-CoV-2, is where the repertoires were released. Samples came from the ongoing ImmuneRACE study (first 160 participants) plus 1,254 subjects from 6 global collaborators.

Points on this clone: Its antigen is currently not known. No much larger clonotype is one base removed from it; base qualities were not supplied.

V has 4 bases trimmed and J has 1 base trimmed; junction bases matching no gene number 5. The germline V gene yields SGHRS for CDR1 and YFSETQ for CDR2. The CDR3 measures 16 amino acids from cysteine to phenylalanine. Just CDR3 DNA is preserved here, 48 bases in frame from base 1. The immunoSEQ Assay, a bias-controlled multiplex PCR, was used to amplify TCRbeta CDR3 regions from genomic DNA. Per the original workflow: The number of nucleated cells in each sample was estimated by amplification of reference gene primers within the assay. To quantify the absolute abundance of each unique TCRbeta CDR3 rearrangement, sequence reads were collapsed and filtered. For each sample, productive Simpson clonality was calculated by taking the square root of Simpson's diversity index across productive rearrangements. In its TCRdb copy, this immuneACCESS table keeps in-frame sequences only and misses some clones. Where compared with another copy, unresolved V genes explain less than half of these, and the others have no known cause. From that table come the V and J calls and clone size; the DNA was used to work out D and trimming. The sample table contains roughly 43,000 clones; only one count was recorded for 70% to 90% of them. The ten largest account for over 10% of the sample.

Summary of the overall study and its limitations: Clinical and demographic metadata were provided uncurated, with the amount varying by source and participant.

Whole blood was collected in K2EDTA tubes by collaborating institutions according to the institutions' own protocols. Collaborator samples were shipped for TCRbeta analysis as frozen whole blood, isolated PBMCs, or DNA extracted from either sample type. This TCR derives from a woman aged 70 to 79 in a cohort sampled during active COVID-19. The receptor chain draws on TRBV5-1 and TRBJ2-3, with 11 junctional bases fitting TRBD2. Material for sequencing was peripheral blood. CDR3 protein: CASSLGTSGGTDTQYF. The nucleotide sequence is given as TGCGCCAGCAGCCTGGGGACTAGCGGAGGCACAGATACGCAGTATTTT. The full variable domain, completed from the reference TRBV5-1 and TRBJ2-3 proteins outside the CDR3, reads KAGVTQTPRYLIKTRGQQVTLSCSPISGHRSVSWYQQTPGQGLQFLFEYFSETQRNKGNFPGRFSGRQFSNSRSEMNVSTLELGDSALYLCASSLGTSGGTDTQYFGPGTRLTVL.